The rows below give T cell receptor beta chains drawn from one sample of a study of blood T cells in healthy people across ages. TCRdb reprocessed the 5' RACE reads with MiXCR, giving one entry per CDR3 protein. The data contain 700,000 or so distinct CDR3 sequences, about 43% of them seen just once; the ten biggest clones take up 30%. Sequencing used blood. These receptors all stem from a man older than 75 in good health. Both conserved end residues are part of each CDR3. D genes are given only for firm matches. A row's size may be missing; if present it is once, few, many or a size class.

v_gene	d_gene	j_gene	abundance	CDR3nt	CDR3aa
TRBV6-2/TRBV6-3	TRBD2	TRBJ2-5	NA	TGTGCCAGCAGACGAGACGGGGGGAAAGAGACCCAGTACTTC	CASRRDGGKETQYF
TRBV10-1	NA	TRBJ2-1	NA	TGCGCCAACAGTGACAGATCCAATGAGCAGTTCTTC	CANSDRSNEQFF
TRBV6-1	NA	TRBJ1-5	NA	TGTGCCAGCACCGCGAGAATCCGAAATCAGCCCCAGCATTTT	CASTARIRNQPQHF
TRBV20-1	NA	TRBJ2-5	few	TGCAGTGCTAGGTCAGGGACTGTCGCAGAGACCCAGTACTTC	CSARSGTVAETQYF
TRBV7-9	NA	TRBJ1-6	few	TGTGCCAGCAGCTTTGCGGGGGTTTCACCCCTCCACTTT	CASSFAGVSPLHF
TRBV28	TRBD2	TRBJ2-7	NA	TGTGCCAGCAGTTCCCCTAGCGGGATCATCTATCGGGCGTACTTC	CASSSPSGIIYRAYF
TRBV27	NA	TRBJ2-1	few	TGTGCCAGCAGTCCTTGGTGGGATCTATCCTACAATGAGCAGTTCTTC	CASSPWWDLSYNEQFF
TRBV7-2	NA	TRBJ2-3	NA	TGTGCCAGCAGCTTAGCGCAAACAGATACGCAGTATTTT	CASSLAQTDTQYF
TRBV20-1	NA	TRBJ2-7	NA	TGCAGTGCAACAGGCGGGCAGTACTTC	CSATGGQYF
TRBV6-1	NA	TRBJ1-6	NA	TGTGCCAGCAGTGAGGACGACGGGTTATATTCACCCCACCACTTT	CASSEDDGLYSPHHF
TRBV6-2/TRBV6-3	TRBD1	TRBJ2-7	many	TGTGCCAGCAGCCAGGACAGGGGCGACGAGCAGTACTTC	CASSQDRGDEQYF